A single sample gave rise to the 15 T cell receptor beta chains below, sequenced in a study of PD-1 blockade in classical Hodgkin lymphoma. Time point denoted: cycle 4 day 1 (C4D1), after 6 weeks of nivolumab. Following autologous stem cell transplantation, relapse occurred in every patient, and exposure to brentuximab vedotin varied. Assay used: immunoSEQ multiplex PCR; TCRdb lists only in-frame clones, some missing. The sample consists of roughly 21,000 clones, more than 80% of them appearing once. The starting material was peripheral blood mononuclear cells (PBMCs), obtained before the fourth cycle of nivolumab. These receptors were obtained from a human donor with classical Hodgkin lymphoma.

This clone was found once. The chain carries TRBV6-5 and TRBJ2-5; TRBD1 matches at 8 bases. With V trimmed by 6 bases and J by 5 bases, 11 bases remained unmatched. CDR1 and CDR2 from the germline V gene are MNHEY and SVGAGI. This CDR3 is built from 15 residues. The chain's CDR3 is CASRPGGKTFETQYF. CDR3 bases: TGTGCCAGCAGGCCAGGGGGCAAGACTTTTGAGACCCAGTACTTC.

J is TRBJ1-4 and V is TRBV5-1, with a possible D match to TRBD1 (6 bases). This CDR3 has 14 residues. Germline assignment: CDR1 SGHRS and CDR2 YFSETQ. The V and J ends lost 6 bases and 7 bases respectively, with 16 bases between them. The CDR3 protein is CASKSGRGGEKLFF. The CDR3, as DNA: TGCGCCAGCAAATCGGGGAGAGGGGGTGAAAAACTGTTTTTT.

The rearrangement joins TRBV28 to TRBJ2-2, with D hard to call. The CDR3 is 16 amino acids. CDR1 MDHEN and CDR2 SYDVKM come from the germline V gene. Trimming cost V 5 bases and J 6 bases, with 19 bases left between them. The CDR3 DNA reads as TGTGCCAGCAGTCGATCTCCCCCGGGCCTTTCCGGGGAGCTGTTTTTT. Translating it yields CASSRSPPGLSGELFF.

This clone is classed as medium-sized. In DNA, the CDR3 is TGCGCCAGCAGCTTCGCCGGGAACAATGAGCAGTTCTTC. It specifies CASSFAGNNEQFF. This sequence joins TRBV5-1 and TRBJ2-1, with a weak D call TRBD2 (5 bases). The germline CDR1 and CDR2 sequences are SGHRS and YFSETQ. V shed 2 bases and J shed 5 bases, with 8 bases lying between them. This CDR3 region has 13 residues.

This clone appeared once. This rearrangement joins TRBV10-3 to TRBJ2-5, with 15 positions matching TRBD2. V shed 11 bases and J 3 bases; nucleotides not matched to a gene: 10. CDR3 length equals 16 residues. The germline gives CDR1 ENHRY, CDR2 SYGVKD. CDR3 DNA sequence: TGTGCCTCCCGGACTAGCGGGGGGGCCGGGGAAGAGACCCAGTACTTC. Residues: CASRTSGGAGEETQYF.

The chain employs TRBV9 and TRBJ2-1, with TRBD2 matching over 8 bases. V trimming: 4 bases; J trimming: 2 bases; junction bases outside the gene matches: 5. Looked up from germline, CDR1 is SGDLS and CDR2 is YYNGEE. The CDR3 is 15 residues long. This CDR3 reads CASSLGGAAYNEQFF. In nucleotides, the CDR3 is TGTGCCAGCAGCCTCGGGGGGGCCGCCTACAATGAGCAGTTCTTC.

The CDR3 protein is CASHQGVGSGKLFF. The CDR3 DNA sequence: TGTGCCTCCCACCAGGGGGTAGGGTCGGGAAAACTGTTTTTT. The rearrangement links TRBV30 to TRBJ1-4, with TRBD1 matching over 7 bases. This CDR3 is 14 amino acids long. Losses at the gene ends were 7 bases for V and 10 bases for J; bases not matched to a gene: 15. From germline, CDR1 is GTSNPN and CDR2 SVGIG (reference sequence).

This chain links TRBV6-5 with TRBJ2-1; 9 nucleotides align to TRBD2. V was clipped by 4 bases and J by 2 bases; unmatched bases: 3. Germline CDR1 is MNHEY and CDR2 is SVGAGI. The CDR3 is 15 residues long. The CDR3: CASSFLAGAYNEQFF. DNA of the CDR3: TGTGCCAGCAGTTTCTTAGCGGGGGCCTACAATGAGCAGTTCTTC.

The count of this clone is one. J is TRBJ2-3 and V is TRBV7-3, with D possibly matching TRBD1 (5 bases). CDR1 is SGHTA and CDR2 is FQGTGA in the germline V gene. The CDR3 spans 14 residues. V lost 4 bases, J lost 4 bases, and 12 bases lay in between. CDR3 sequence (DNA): TGTGCCAGCAGCTCAGATGGGGCCTCAGATACGCAGTATTTT. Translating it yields CASSSDGASDTQYF.

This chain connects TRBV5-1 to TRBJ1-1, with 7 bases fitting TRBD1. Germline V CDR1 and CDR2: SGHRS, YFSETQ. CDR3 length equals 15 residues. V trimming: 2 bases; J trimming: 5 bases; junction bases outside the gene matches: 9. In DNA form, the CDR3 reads TGCGCCAGCAGCTTAAGGTTACAGGGGAGGACTGAAGCTTTCTTT. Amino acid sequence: CASSLRLQGRTEAFF.

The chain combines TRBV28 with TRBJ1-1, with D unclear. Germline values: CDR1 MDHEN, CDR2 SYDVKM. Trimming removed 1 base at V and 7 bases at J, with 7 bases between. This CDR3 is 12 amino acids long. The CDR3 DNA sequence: TGTGCCAGCAGTTTATACCTAAGTGAAGCTTTCTTT. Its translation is CASSLYLSEAFF.

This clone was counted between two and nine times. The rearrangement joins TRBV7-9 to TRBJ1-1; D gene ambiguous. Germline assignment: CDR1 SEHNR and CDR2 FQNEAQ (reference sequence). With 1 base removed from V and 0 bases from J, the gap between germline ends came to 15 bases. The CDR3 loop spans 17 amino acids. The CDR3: CASSLGPGRVMNTEAFF. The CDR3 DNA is TGTGCCAGCAGCTTAGGCCCGGGGAGGGTGATGAACACTGAAGCTTTCTTT.

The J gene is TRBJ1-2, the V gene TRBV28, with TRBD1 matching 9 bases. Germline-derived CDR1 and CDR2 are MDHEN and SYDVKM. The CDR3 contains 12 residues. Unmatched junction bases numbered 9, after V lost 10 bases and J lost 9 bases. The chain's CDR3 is CAIEGQGDSYTF. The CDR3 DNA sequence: TGTGCCATCGAGGGACAGGGTGACAGCTACACCTTC.

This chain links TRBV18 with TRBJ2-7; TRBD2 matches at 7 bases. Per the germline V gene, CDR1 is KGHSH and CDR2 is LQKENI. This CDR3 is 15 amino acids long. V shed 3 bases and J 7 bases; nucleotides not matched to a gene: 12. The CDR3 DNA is TGTGCCAGCTCACCCACTAGCGTTTGGTCGGAGGAGCAGTACTTC. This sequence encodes CASSPTSVWSEEQYF.

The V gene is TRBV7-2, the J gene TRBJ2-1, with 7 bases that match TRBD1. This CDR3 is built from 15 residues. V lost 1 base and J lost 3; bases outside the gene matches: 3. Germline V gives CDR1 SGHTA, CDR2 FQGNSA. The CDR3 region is CASSLEAGGYNEQFF. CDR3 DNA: TGTGCCAGCAGCTTAGAGGCAGGGGGCTACAATGAGCAGTTCTTC.